These 22 T cell receptor beta chains share one sample of origin, sequenced in a study of shared T cell receptors in the human thymus. Libraries were prepared by immunoSEQ multiplex PCR; TCRdb keeps only in-frame clonotypes and omits some of them. The sample lists 720,000 or so clones, approximately 83% occurring once. The same data also went into a second study, on human thymus T cells.

Sequencing was carried out using thymocytes. The receptor source for this set is a girl under three years old with a congenital heart defect.

The chain couples TRBV11-2 to TRBJ1-1; 7 bases align to TRBD1. Trimming took 5 bases from V and 0 from J; bases not matched to a gene: 9. CDR3 length equals 16 residues. Per the germline V gene, CDR1 is SGHAT and CDR2 is FQNNGV. This CDR3 reads CASSRIRGQMNTEAFF. In DNA, the CDR3 is TGTGCCAGCAGCAGAATTCGGGGACAGATGAACACTGAAGCTTTCTTT.

Worth noting for this clone: At one end, the junction sequence differs from germline, possibly due to a read error. The sample carries other DNA sequences with the same CDR3. The chain carries TRBV14 and TRBJ1-6; TRBD1 matches at 8 bases. The CDR3 is 19 amino acids. In germline, CDR1 is SGHDN, CDR2 FVKESK. Written as DNA, the CDR3 is TGTGCCAGCAGCCAAAAAACGGCGCAGGGGGCCTCCTATAATTCCCCCCTCCACTTT. Its translation is CASSQKTAQGASYNSPLHF. Complete variable domain (other parts from reference TRBV14 and TRBJ1-6): EAGVTQFPSHSVIEKGQTVTLRCDPISGHDNLYWYRRVMGKEIKFLLHFVKESKQDESGMPNNRFLAERTGGTYSTLKVQPAELEDSGVYFCASSQKTAQGASYNSPLHFGNGTRLTVT.

The chain employs TRBV27 and TRBJ1-2; D might be TRBD1 (6 bases). Trimming stripped 3 bases from V and 3 bases from J, with 8 bases between. The CDR3 runs to 13 residues. From germline, CDR1 is MNHEY and CDR2 SMNVEV (reference sequence). CDR3 bases: TGTGCCAGCAGTTTGTACAGGGACTATGGCTACACCTTC. As protein: CASSLYRDYGYTF.

This chain links TRBV27 with TRBJ2-7; 8 bases fit TRBD2. V trimming: 5 bases; J trimming: 2 bases; junction bases outside the gene matches: 8. The CDR3 spans 15 residues. Germline V lookup: CDR1 MNHEY, CDR2 SMNVEV (reference sequence). The CDR3 reads CASSPLGGAPYEQYF. CDR3 nucleotide sequence: TGTGCCAGCAGTCCCCTCGGGGGGGCCCCCTACGAGCAGTACTTC.

The chain is built from TRBV6-6 and TRBJ2-7; perhaps TRBD1 as D (6 bases). V lost 5 bases to trimming and J lost 3 bases, with 11 bases between them. The length of the CDR3 is 13 residues. Per the germline V gene, CDR1 is MNHNY and CDR2 is SVGAGI (reference sequence). The chain's CDR3 is CASSPQGNYEQYF. CDR3 bases: TGTGCCAGCAGTCCGCAGGGGAACTACGAGCAGTACTTC.

V is TRBV5-1 and J is TRBJ1-4; D is possibly TRBD1 (6 bases). This CDR3 has 16 amino acids. The V gene lost 0 bases and the J gene lost 8 bases, with 17 bases spanning the gap. Germline V CDR1 and CDR2: SGHRS, YFSETQ. CDR3 region: CASSLGGRGGREKLFF. In DNA form, the CDR3 reads TGCGCCAGCAGCTTGGGCGGCAGGGGCGGCAGGGAAAAACTGTTTTTT.

V gene TRBV28 combines with J gene TRBJ1-6; D unclear. This CDR3 region has 17 residues. Trimming took 0 bases from V and 0 from J, leaving 9 bases between them. Germline V gene data show CDR1 as MDHEN and CDR2 as SYDVKM. The CDR3 protein is CASSLCTESSYNSPLHF. The CDR3 region has the DNA TGTGCCAGCAGTTTATGCACCGAGAGCTCCTATAATTCACCCCTCCACTTT.

The chain carries TRBV6-5 and TRBJ1-4; 7 nucleotides agree with TRBD1. The J segment lost 5 bases and the V segment lost 8 bases, leaving 11 bases of the junction unmatched. Looked up from germline, CDR1 is MNHEY and CDR2 is SVGAGI. This CDR3 region has 15 residues. CDR3 bases: TGTGCCAGCTCCCAGGCCAGGGGGGAGAATGAAAAACTGTTTTTT. This encodes CASSQARGENEKLFF.

The chain has TRBV7-2 and TRBJ1-1, with 9 bases that match TRBD1. This CDR3 has 16 amino acids. After removal of 0 bases from V and 5 bases from J, the junction contained 7 bases not matched to a gene. Germline V gene lookup returns CDR1 SGHTA and CDR2 FQGNSA. The CDR3 coding sequence is TGTGCCAGCAGCTTAGCGCTCCGGGACAGGGTTACTGAAGCTTTCTTT. Encoded protein: CASSLALRDRVTEAFF.

CDR3 region: CAREAHRGRDTEAFF. The CDR3 region has the DNA TGTGCCCGAGAGGCCCACAGGGGGAGGGACACTGAAGCTTTCTTT. The gene calls are TRBV21-1 and TRBJ1-1; TRBD1 is the table's D call, not checked against the DNA. TRBV21-1 is a pseudogene locus. The CDR3 is 15 residues long.

This chain uses TRBV6-5 with TRBJ2-2; 7 positions match TRBD2. CDR3 length: 13 amino acids. The germline V gene has CDR1 MNHEY and CDR2 SVGAGI. V lost 4 bases to trimming and J lost 4 bases; unmatched junction nucleotides: 0. CDR3 nucleotides: TGTGCCAGCAGTTCGGGGGGCACCGGGGAGCTGTTTTTT. Translated: CASSSGGTGELFF.

The CDR3 DNA sequence: TGCGCCAGCAGCCAAGCAGGGGTGAATAGCACTGAAGCTTTCTTT. Protein: CASSQAGVNSTEAFF. V and J are TRBV4-1 and TRBJ1-1, with D perhaps matching TRBD1 (6 bases). CDR1 is MGHRA, CDR2 YSYEKL, per germline. V gave up 1 base and J gave up 4 bases, with 13 bases separating them. This CDR3 has 15 residues.

The chain couples TRBV2 to TRBJ1-3; TRBD1 aligns across 8 bases. V lost 2 bases and J lost 0; bases outside the gene matches: 6. This CDR3 comprises 17 residues. Per germline, CDR1 SNHLY and CDR2 FYNNEI. CDR3 bases: TGTGCCAGCAGTGAAACTTGGACAGGGTACTCTGGAAACACCATATATTTT. It yields the protein CASSETWTGYSGNTIYF.

The chain employs TRBV5-6 and TRBJ2-7; D not resolved. V lost 2 bases, J lost 9 bases, and 12 bases lay in between. Germline lookup yields CDR1 SGHDT and CDR2 YYEEEE. The CDR3 has 12 residues. The CDR3 nucleotides are TGTGCCAGCAGCTTACAGAGCTTCTCGCAGTACTTC. It is translated as CASSLQSFSQYF.

The CDR3 DNA is TGTGCCAGCGGGCACAGTACCAACTATGGCTACACCTTC. Protein sequence: CASGHSTNYGYTF. V usage is TRBV27 and J usage is TRBJ1-2; D not certain. Germline CDR1 is MNHEY and CDR2 is SMNVEV (reference sequence). This CDR3 has 13 amino acids. V gave up 8 bases and J gave up 2 bases, with 12 bases separating them.

This chain connects TRBV29-1 to TRBJ2-7; D possibly corresponds to TRBD1 (5 bases). CDR3 size: 11 residues. Trimming shortened V by 2 bases and J by 5 bases, and 7 bases separated the two germline ends. In germline, CDR1 is SQVTM, CDR2 ANQGSEA. Here the CDR3 DNA reads TGCAGCGTTGAATTCAGGGACGAGCAGTACTTC. This encodes CSVEFRDEQYF.

This rearrangement joins TRBV29-1 to TRBJ2-5; a possible D gene is TRBD2 (6 bases). Trimming left V 2 bases short and J 2 bases short, with 9 bases between. Germline CDR1 SQVTM, CDR2 ANQGSEA. This CDR3 is built from 13 residues. The CDR3 bases are TGCAGCGTTGAATCTAGCGTACAAGAGACCCAGTACTTC. The encoded protein is CSVESSVQETQYF.

This sequence joins TRBV6-6 and TRBJ2-3; D perhaps matches TRBD2 (5 bases). The length of the CDR3 is 14 residues. Germline values: CDR1 MNHNY, CDR2 SVGAGI (reference sequence). Trimming pared 5 bases from V and 4 bases from J, leaving 13 bases between. This CDR3 is CASSDGRGADTQYF. The CDR3 DNA is TGTGCCAGCAGTGACGGCCGGGGAGCAGATACGCAGTATTTT.

The gene calls are TRBV14 and TRBJ1-1; unclear D gene. The CDR3 totals 18 residues. In germline, CDR1 is SGHDN, CDR2 FVKESK. V lost 4 bases, J lost 2 bases, and 23 bases lay in between. The CDR3 nucleotides are TGTGCCAGCAGCCTTGATAGTTGTCAGCCAGAACTAAACACTGAAGCTTTCTTT. Translating gives CASSLDSCQPELNTEAFF.

Note on this clone: Distinct nucleotide sequences in the sample also encode this CDR3. The chain links TRBV7-9 to TRBJ2-4; D is uncertain. This CDR3 comprises 18 residues. V was cut by 5 bases and J by 0 bases, with 20 bases left in between. Germline V gene data show CDR1 as SEHNR and CDR2 as FQNEAQ (reference sequence). CDR3 in amino acids: CASSPRDIGPLAKNIQYF. The CDR3 nucleotides are TGTGCCAGCAGCCCGCGAGATATTGGGCCTCTAGCCAAAAACATTCAGTACTTC.

The chain couples TRBV19 to TRBJ2-2; 9 bases align to TRBD2. Germline V CDR1 and CDR2: LNHDA, SQIVND (reference sequence). The CDR3 loop spans 16 amino acids. V shed 3 bases, J shed 5 bases, and the junction held 7 bases outside the gene matches. CDR3 DNA sequence: TGTGCCAGTAGTATTGGGCTAGCGGGGAGGACCGGGGAGCTGTTTTTT. Encoded protein: CASSIGLAGRTGELFF.

The chain combines TRBV5-1 with TRBJ1-2; maybe TRBD1 (6 bases). This CDR3 comprises 16 residues. CDR1 SGHRS and CDR2 YFSETQ come from the germline V gene. V was clipped by 0 bases and J by 4 bases, with 16 bases between them. The CDR3 loop reads CASSLVRGGSIYGYTF. CDR3 DNA sequence: TGCGCCAGCAGCTTGGTACGCGGGGGCTCTATCTATGGCTACACCTTC.